The present TCR beta chain was sequenced within a study of blood T cell repertoires in COVID-19. Study as a whole: Samples came from the United States, Italy and Spain, spanning acute and convalescent COVID-19. T cells, B-cell-depleted T cells, or PBMCs supplied cDNA or gDNA.

This table comes from immunoSEQ multiplex PCR, and its TCRdb copy is limited to in-frame clones, with some not included. The data contain about 120,000 clones, around 85% of them singletons. CDR1 is ENHRY, CDR2 SYGVKD, per germline. This CDR3 is 13 amino acids long. V dropped 2 bases and J dropped 3 bases, with 6 bases sitting between them. This clone occurred once. This receptor was taken from a man aged 55 to 70 with acute or convalescent COVID-19. The chain uses TRBV10-3 and TRBJ2-3; D uncertain. Sequencing input: peripheral blood. The CDR3 DNA follows: TGTGCCATCAGTGAGCTAGTAACAGATACGCAGTATTTT. It codes for CAISELVTDTQYF.